The sequence of this T cell receptor (beta chain) was determined in a study of shared clonotypes between healthy human individuals. At the level of the study: The composition of the donors was a couple of women and a few men aged 18 to 49. Three plates each covered CD4 naive and memory; CD8 naive two, CD8 memory one. Study-level findings and limits: Richness estimates generally favored naive over memory subsets. Rarefaction gave evidence that sorted-subset sequencing remained incomplete despite large depth.

Some clones are missing from TCRdb's copy, which holds only in-frame ones; the method was immunoSEQ multiplex PCR. The table lists 2 million to 2.5 million clones, 90% to 96% of them singletons. In regard to this clone: Its antigen is not identified.

The CDR3 has 14 amino acids. Trimming shortened V by 1 base and J by 2 bases, and 9 bases separated the two germline ends. The germline CDR1 and CDR2 sequences are SGHRS and YFSETQ. Input material: naive CD4+ T cells sorted from blood. As to subset: CD45RA+ positively selected. This sequence originates from a man between 18 and 29 years old in good health. The V and J genes are TRBV5-1 and TRBJ2-5, with D uncertain. This chain's CDR3 is CASSLKDGQETQYF. CDR3 bases: TGCGCCAGCAGCTTGAAAGACGGTCAAGAGACCCAGTACTTC.